This T cell receptor beta chain was retrieved from a study of T cells in Graves' hyperthyroidism and ophthalmopathy. Study-wide results and caveats: In validation, the model predicted ophthalmopathy. These predictions came a median about 6.5 months before onset. Also found in blood were most expanded thyroid clonotypes above 0.001.

Notes on this clonotype: The antigen remains undetermined.

Uncontrolled infections, other autoimmune diseases, pregnancy or lactation led to exclusion of patients. It was RNA transcripts that yielded the amplified TCR beta CDR3 regions. The TCR CDR3 was amplified in a first-round RT-PCR using the HTBI primer set. TCRdb itself ran the multiplex PCR reads through MiXCR, one entry per CDR3 protein. The sample has hundreds of thousands of distinct CDR3 sequences; 45% are singletons. The sample comprised peripheral blood or thyroid tissue (not recorded which). The sequence was obtained from an adult man with Graves' disease, either hyperthyroidism or ophthalmopathy (not recorded which).

The CDR3 spells CASSSQTGGNQPQHF. CDR3 DNA: TGTGCCAGCAGTTCCCAGACAGGGGGCAATCAGCCCCAGCATTTT. V gene TRBV6-1 combines with J gene TRBJ1-5; 8 nucleotides match TRBD1. J was trimmed by 2 bases and V by 5 bases; bases with no gene match: 5. CDR3 length: 15 amino acids. The V gene's germline CDR1 is MNHNS and CDR2 SASEGT.